Each of the 17 T cell receptor beta chains below was sequenced from the same sample in a study of blood T cell repertoires in COVID-19. Only in-frame clones appear in the TCRdb table, and some are missing; sequencing was by immunoSEQ multiplex PCR. The sample has roughly 200,000 clones; roughly 80% are singletons. Sequenced input: peripheral blood. Every receptor here comes from a man aged 50-59 years who had recovered from COVID-19.

The chain joins TRBV7-2 to TRBJ2-7; TRBD1 matches at 7 bases. Germline CDR1 SGHTA, CDR2 FQGNSA. V was clipped by 5 bases and J by 1 base; unmatched bases: 14. The length of the CDR3 is 17 residues. The CDR3 loop is CASSTNRGQLFSYEQYF. CDR3 DNA sequence: TGTGCCAGCAGCACAAACAGGGGACAGCTTTTTTCCTACGAGCAGTACTTC.

The J gene is TRBJ1-1, the V gene TRBV12-3 or TRBV12-4, with 7 bases that match TRBD1. Trimming cost V 6 bases and J 8 bases; bases outside gene matches: 6. The CDR3 covers 12 residues. The CDR3, as DNA: TGTGCCAGCAGGGCGGGACAGACGGAAGCTTTCTTT. As protein: CASRAGQTEAFF.

The chain joins TRBV7-2 to TRBJ1-2, with D maybe TRBD1 (5 bases). The CDR3 totals 15 residues. Per the germline V gene, CDR1 is SGHTA and CDR2 is FQGNSA. With 1 base removed from V and 4 bases from J, the gap between germline ends came to 13 bases. CDR3: CASSLGTQGGYGYTF. The CDR3 bases are TGTGCCAGCAGCTTAGGGACGCAGGGCGGCTATGGCTACACCTTC.

This clone was seen only once. The chain recombines TRBV2 with TRBJ2-1; maybe TRBD2 (6 bases). The CDR3 sequence is 14 residues long. V lost 4 bases to trimming and J lost 4 bases, with 11 bases between them. Germline-derived CDR1 and CDR2 are SNHLY and FYNNEI. The CDR3 sequence: CASSGGISYNEQFF. The DNA of the CDR3 is TGTGCCAGCAGTGGCGGGATTAGTTACAATGAGCAGTTCTTC.

This clone was counted between two and nine times. The chain has TRBV5-1 and TRBJ2-2, with D tentatively TRBD2 (5 bases). CDR1 is SGHRS, CDR2 YFSETQ, per germline. The CDR3 is made up of 15 amino acids. V lost 4 bases, J lost 5 bases, and 15 bases lay in between. CDR3 nucleotides: TGCGCCAGCAGCCAGCGGTTCGCAACAACCGGGGAGCTGTTTTTT. This translates into CASSQRFATTGELFF.

The rearrangement links TRBV11-2 to TRBJ1-1, with D unresolved. This CDR3 is 14 amino acids long. The germline CDR1 and CDR2 sequences are SGHAT and FQNNGV. The V gene lost 0 bases and the J gene lost 0 bases, with 5 bases spanning the gap. Here the CDR3 reads CASSLDFLNTEAFF. CDR3 bases: TGTGCCAGCAGCTTAGATTTCTTGAACACTGAAGCTTTCTTT.

The chain carries TRBV10-3 and TRBJ2-1, with a possible D match to TRBD2 (6 bases). This CDR3 region has 17 residues. Trimming shortened V by 11 bases and J by 5 bases, and 28 bases separated the two germline ends. Germline values: CDR1 ENHRY, CDR2 SYGVKD. This chain's CDR3 is CAVRLSEPAGSDNEQFF. As DNA, the CDR3 is TGTGCCGTCCGTTTATCCGAACCTGCGGGATCTGACAATGAGCAGTTCTTC.

The V call is TRBV18, the J call TRBJ2-3; D is unclear. The CDR3 extends over 11 amino acids. From germline, CDR1 is KGHSH and CDR2 LQKENI. Trimming removed 5 bases at V and 6 bases at J, with 6 bases between. The CDR3 nucleotides are TGTGCCAGCTCAAACGGGGATACGCAGTATTTT. It yields the protein CASSNGDTQYF.

The gene calls are TRBV2 and TRBJ1-3; TRBD1 agrees at 7 bases. This CDR3 contains 13 residues. The J segment lost 8 bases and the V segment lost 6 bases, leaving 7 bases of the junction unmatched. CDR1 and CDR2 (germline): SNHLY, FYNNEI. The CDR3 DNA is TGTGCCAGCAGCTCCGACAGGGAAGACACCATATATTTT. Translating gives CASSSDREDTIYF.

The chain recombines TRBV13 with TRBJ2-1; 7 bases agree with TRBD1. Germline V lookup: CDR1 PRHDT, CDR2 FYEKMQ (reference sequence). This CDR3 has 17 residues. Trimming cost V 5 bases and J 14 bases; bases outside gene matches: 24. CDR3 amino acids: CASSQRGGQLSTVLKFF. The CDR3 DNA follows: TGTGCCAGCAGCCAAAGAGGGGGACAGTTGTCTACGGTTTTGAAGTTCTTC. The variable domain in full, completed from reference TRBV13 and TRBJ2-1, reads AAGVIQSPRHLIKEKRETATLKCYPIPRHDTVYWYQQGPGQDPQFLISFYEKMQSDKGSIPDRFSAQQFSDYHSELNMSSLELGDSALYFCASSQRGGQLSTVLKFFGPGTRLTVL.

This chain links TRBV19 with TRBJ1-5; TRBD1 agrees at 9 bases. J gave up 5 bases and V 6 bases, and 11 bases lay outside the gene matches. The CDR3 runs 16 residues. Germline V gives CDR1 LNHDA, CDR2 SQIVND (reference sequence). DNA of the CDR3: TGTGCCAGTAGGCGGGGGCCGGGACAGGGAGATCAGCCCCAGCATTTT. This gives the protein CASRRGPGQGDQPQHF.

In this sample, this clone turned up a few times. V and J are TRBV28 and TRBJ1-2; 9 bases line up with TRBD1. The CDR3 is 12 amino acids. J lost 5 bases, V lost 6 bases, and 1 base had no gene match. CDR1 and CDR2 (germline): MDHEN, SYDVKM. This chain's CDR3 is CASRTGGYGYTF. The CDR3 bases are TGTGCCAGCAGGACAGGGGGATATGGCTACACCTTC.

The chain carries TRBV5-1 and TRBJ2-7, with 10 bases that match TRBD1. The CDR3 runs to 14 residues. V was clipped by 2 bases and J by 4 bases; unmatched bases: 3. Germline-derived CDR1 and CDR2 are SGHRS and YFSETQ. The CDR3 DNA follows: TGCGCCAGCAGCTTCGACAGGGGGCCTTACGAGCAGTACTTC. As protein: CASSFDRGPYEQYF.

This rearrangement joins TRBV19 to TRBJ1-4; TRBD1 agrees at 9 bases. Germline values: CDR1 LNHDA, CDR2 SQIVND (reference sequence). The J segment lost 8 bases and the V segment lost 6 bases, leaving 1 base of the junction unmatched. There are 12 residues in the CDR3. The CDR3 nucleotides are TGTGCCAGTAGCGGGACAGGGGAAAAACTGTTTTTT. Its protein is CASSGTGEKLFF.

The J gene is TRBJ1-2, the V gene TRBV30; D not certain. With 1 base removed from V and 5 bases from J, the gap between germline ends came to 17 bases. CDR3 length: 15 amino acids. Germline V gene sequence: CDR1 GTSNPN, CDR2 SVGIG (reference sequence). The CDR3 is CAWSGSWFDTYGYTF. The CDR3, as DNA: TGTGCCTGGAGTGGTTCGTGGTTTGATACATATGGCTACACCTTC.

The sample holds many counts of this clone. This rearrangement joins TRBV7-9 to TRBJ2-1; D may be TRBD1 (6 bases). The V gene's germline CDR1 is SEHNR and CDR2 FQNEAQ (reference sequence). Trimming took 6 bases from V and 8 from J, leaving 17 bases between them. The CDR3 sequence is 14 residues long. This CDR3 reads CASSSSNRADEQFF. The CDR3 nucleotides are TGTGCCAGCAGTTCCAGCAACAGGGCGGATGAGCAGTTCTTC.

This rearrangement joins TRBV2 to TRBJ2-3, with 9 positions matching TRBD2. The germline V gene has CDR1 SNHLY and CDR2 FYNNEI. The CDR3 loop spans 14 amino acids. After removal of 6 bases from V and 6 bases from J, the junction contained 7 bases not matched to a gene. The CDR3, as DNA: TGTGCCAGCAGGAAGGTAGCGGGAGTGGATACGCAGTATTTT. Its protein product is CASRKVAGVDTQYF.